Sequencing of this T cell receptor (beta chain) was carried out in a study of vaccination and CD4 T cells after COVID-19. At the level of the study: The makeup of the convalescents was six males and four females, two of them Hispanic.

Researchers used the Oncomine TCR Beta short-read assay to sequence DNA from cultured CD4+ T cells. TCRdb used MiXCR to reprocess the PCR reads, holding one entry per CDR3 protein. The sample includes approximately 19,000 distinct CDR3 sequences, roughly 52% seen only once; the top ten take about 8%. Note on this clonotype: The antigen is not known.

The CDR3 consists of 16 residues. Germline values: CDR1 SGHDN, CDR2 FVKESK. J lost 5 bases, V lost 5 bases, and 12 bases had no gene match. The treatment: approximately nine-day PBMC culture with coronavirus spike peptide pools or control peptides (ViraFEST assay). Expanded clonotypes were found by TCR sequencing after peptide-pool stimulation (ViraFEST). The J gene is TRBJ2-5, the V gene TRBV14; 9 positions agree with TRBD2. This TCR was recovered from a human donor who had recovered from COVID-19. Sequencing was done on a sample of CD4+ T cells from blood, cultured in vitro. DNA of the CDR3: TGTGCCAGCAGCGAGCCCCGAAGGAGCGGGAGGGAGACCCAGTACTTC. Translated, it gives CASSEPRRSGRETQYF.